This T cell receptor (beta chain) is from a study of read filtering for tumor transcriptome and immune sequencing. The CDR3 runs to 16 residues. Unmatched junction bases numbered 9, after V lost 0 bases and J lost 4 bases. The germline gives CDR1 MNHNY, CDR2 SVGAGI (reference sequence). This library used 300 to 450 ng RNA and molecular barcoded adaptors spanning alpha/delta and beta/gamma chains. Each CDR3 protein is one row after TCRdb ran MiXCR on the reads. Here the sample spans about 46,000 distinct CDR3 sequences, roughly 20% being singletons. Bone marrow was sampled from every patient at the time of active disease. Whole-study results and caveats: The CD138-negative fraction was mixed bone marrow immune cells, not pure T cells. Around 82% of IR-seq clonotypes had a single read, yet these held approximately 4% of reads.

This clonotype was seen a few times. Antigen: not known. The source of this sequence is a donor at least 40 years old with multiple myeloma. The chain links TRBV6-6 to TRBJ2-7, with TRBD2 matching over 7 bases. The sample taken for sequencing was a population of CD138-negative cells sorted from bone marrow. The CDR3 region has the DNA TGTGCCAGCAGTTACTCGTATGGCGGGAGTATATACGAGCAGTACTTC. Amino acid sequence: CASSYSYGGSIYEQYF.